This T cell receptor (beta chain) came from a study of OX40 agonist ivuxolimab in advanced cancers. With regard to the full study: Ivuxolimab was an agonistic, fully human IgG2 monoclonal antibody directed against OX40 (CD134), a costimulatory receptor. Intravenous ivuxolimab was administered to patients every 2 weeks at six dose levels: 0.01, 0.1, 0.3, 1.5, 3 and 10 mg/kg. Of the approximately 54 patients in dose escalation, 19 had hepatocellular carcinoma, some 15 had melanoma, 9 had renal cell carcinoma and 9 had head and neck cancer. A male proportion of around 81% and a mean age of about 60 years, ranging from roughly 23 to 79, were recorded for the dose-escalation cohort. Prior anti-PD-1, anti-PD-L1 or anti-CTLA-4 therapy was permitted, and checkpoint inhibitors had been received by roughly two fifths of dose-escalation patients. Partial responses were achieved by three dose-escalation patients, of whom one had hepatocellular carcinoma and two had cutaneous melanoma. The point of sequencing TCRbeta in the periphery was to test whether ivuxolimab changed TCR sequence diversity and drove clonal T-cell expansion. The monotherapy dose-escalation portion (N of about 50 patients) of the phase I ivuxolimab trial is reported in the paper.

Patients with a history of autoimmune disease or receiving systemic immunosuppression were excluded from the trial. In every dose cohort, peripheral blood was drawn for TCR sequencing at baseline, cycle 4 day 1, and cycle 7 day 1. The samples were drawn from a first-in-human, open-label, multicenter phase I dose-escalation trial of ivuxolimab. The trial enrolled adults with locally advanced or metastatic head and neck squamous cell, hepatocellular, melanoma or renal cell carcinoma. Before TCR sequencing, CD4+ and CD8+ T cells were separately sorted from peripheral blood. The investigation overall reported the following: After ivuxolimab, more expanded clones were found on average in CD8+ T cells than in CD4+ T cells. Partial responders in the 0.1-3.0 mg/kg groups had among the lowest normalized peripheral clonal expansion, especially among CD8+ T cells. The antigen specificity of the clonally expanded peripheral T cells was not determined. At doses of 0.1 to 3.0 mg/kg, clonal expansion of both CD4+ and CD8+ blood T cells was observed from baseline to week 6. Low levels of normalized T-cell clonal expansion were also seen in some patients who did not respond.

With respect to this clone: It lacks a known antigen. Base qualities are not recorded, but no much larger clone differs from it by a single base.

Trimming removed 3 bases from V and 0 bases from J, leaving 3 bases between the germline ends. Its CDR3 holds 14 amino acids, cysteine through phenylalanine. Of the read, only the CDR3 DNA is kept; its 42 bases are in frame from base 1. Reading the germline V gene (reference sequence) gives CDR1 LNHDA and CDR2 SQIVND. For sequencing of the TCRbeta CDR3 region, genomic DNA was extracted from the sorted cells. TCRbeta CDR3 regions were sequenced using the immunoSEQ Assay. Entries here come from immuneACCESS through TCRdb and include only in-frame sequences with V and J called. Some clones fail to appear in such tables; in the studies checked, an unresolved V gene covers under half of the shortfall, and the cause of the remainder is unknown. In this sample the table shows tens of thousands of clones, around 87% of which occur a single time. In total, the top ten clones hold less than 0.7% of the sample.

The rearranged segments are TRBV19 and TRBJ2-6, with no D gene named confidently. This sample comprised CD4+ or CD8+ T cells sorted from blood, obtained in a trial of the OX40 agonist ivuxolimab. The sequence was collected from an adult with an advanced solid tumor such as melanoma, head and neck, liver or kidney cancer. The CDR3 in this case is CASSILSGANVLTF. The DNA sequence is as follows: TGTGCCAGTAGTATCCTCTCTGGGGCCAACGTCCTGACTTTC. The entire variable domain, with the stretches around the CDR3 drawn from the reference TRBV19 and TRBJ2-6 proteins, is DGGITQSPKYLFRKEGQNVTLSCEQNLNHDAMYWYRQDPGQGLRLIYYSQIVNDFQKGDIAEGYSVSREKKESFPLTVTSAQKNPTAFYLCASSILSGANVLTFGAGSRLTVL.